This record concerns one TCR beta chain sequence. Produced via immunoSEQ multiplex PCR; TCRdb's table is partial and in-frame only. The sample consists of around 100,000 clones, around 81% of them appearing once. The CDR3 runs 13 residues. V was pared by 6 bases and J by 2 bases, with 11 bases between. Germline values: CDR1 SGHDN, CDR2 FVKESK. The data originate from a study of blood T cell repertoires in COVID-19. On the study more broadly: From the United States, Italy and Spain came samples of acute and convalescent COVID-19. In each case, the material was cDNA or gDNA derived from T cells, B-cell-depleted T cells, or PBMCs.

V and J are TRBV14 and TRBJ2-7; weak D call: TRBD1 (5 bases). The sequence derives from a man aged 50 to 59 with active or convalescent COVID-19. Sequencing input: peripheral blood. CDR3 loop: CASSSIGAYEQYF. CDR3 bases: TGTGCCAGCAGTAGTATAGGGGCCTACGAGCAGTACTTC. The full variable domain, rest sourced from reference TRBV14 and TRBJ2-7, is EAGVTQFPSHSVIEKGQTVTLRCDPISGHDNLYWYRRVMGKEIKFLLHFVKESKQDESGMPNNRFLAERTGGTYSTLKVQPAELEDSGVYFCASSSIGAYEQYFGPGTRLTVT.